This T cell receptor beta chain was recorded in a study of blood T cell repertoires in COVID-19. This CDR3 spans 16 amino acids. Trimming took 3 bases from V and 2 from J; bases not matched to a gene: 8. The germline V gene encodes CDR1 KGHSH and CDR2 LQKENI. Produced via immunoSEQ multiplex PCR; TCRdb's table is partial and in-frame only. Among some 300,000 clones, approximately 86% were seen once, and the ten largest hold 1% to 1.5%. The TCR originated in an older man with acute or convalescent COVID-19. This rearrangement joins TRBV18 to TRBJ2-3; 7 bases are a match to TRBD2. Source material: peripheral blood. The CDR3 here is CASSPITGGLTDTQYF. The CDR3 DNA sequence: TGTGCCAGCTCACCTATCACGGGAGGACTCACAGATACGCAGTATTTT.